Listed below are T cell receptor beta chains from one sample, sequenced in a study of identifying expanded T cells in peripheral blood. Sequencing was performed with immunoSEQ multiplex PCR; in TCRdb, only in-frame clones are kept and a portion is missing. The table has about 84,000 clones, around 85% seen once. The material sequenced was blood. These TCRs come from a person between 18 and 75 years old in good health. The CDR3 runs from the conserved cysteine through the conserved F or W. D genes are given only for firm matches. Size is omitted from some rows. Given values are once, few, many or a class for expanded clones.

j_call clone_size v_call d_call cdr3_nt cdr3_aa
TRBJ1-2 . TRBV30 . TGTGCCTGGGCCGGGGGGGCTAGCGGCTACACCTTC CAWAGGASGYTF
TRBJ2-2 . TRBV30 . TGTGCCTGGAGACCAGGCCTCACCGGGGAGCTGTTTTTT CAWRPGLTGELFF
TRBJ1-2 . TRBV9 . TGTGCCAGCAGCGTAGGAGGAGTCTATGGCTACACCTTC CASSVGGVYGYTF
TRBJ1-5 . TRBV19 TRBD1 TGTGCCAGTAATACAGGGGGTGATCAGCCCCAGCATTTT CASNTGGDQPQHF
TRBJ1-1 . TRBV19 . TGTGCCAGTAGTATGTGGACCGGGTTCATGAACACTGAAGCTTTCTTT CASSMWTGFMNTEAFF
TRBJ2-7 . TRBV6-5 . TGTGCCAGCAGTTACAAGGCCAGAGCCTACGAGCAGTACTTC CASSYKARAYEQYF
TRBJ2-2 once TRBV7-9 TRBD1 TGTGCCAGCAGCGAGGGACAGCTGAACACCGGGGAGCTGTTTTTT CASSEGQLNTGELFF
TRBJ1-1 . TRBV6-6 . TGTGCCAGCAGTTCCACCAGACCAGCTTTCTTT CASSSTRPAFF
TRBJ1-1 . TRBV7-9 . TGTGCCAGCACCCAGGGTTTTATGAACACTGAAGCTTTCTTT CASTQGFMNTEAFF
TRBJ1-4 . TRBV20-1 . TGCAGTGCTACGGAAACCCGACAGATGTATTTT CSATETRQMYF
TRBJ2-7 . TRBV18 TRBD1 TGTGCCAGCTCACCACCGATCGGACAGGGCTCCCTCGAGCAGTACTTC CASSPPIGQGSLEQYF
TRBJ1-2 . TRBV18 . TGTGCCAGCTCAGAGAAACAGGAGGGAGGCTACACCTTC CASSEKQEGGYTF
TRBJ1-1 . TRBV27 TRBD1 TGTGCCAGCAGTTTACTCATAGGGGGCCCGAACACTGAAGCTTTCTTT CASSLLIGGPNTEAFF